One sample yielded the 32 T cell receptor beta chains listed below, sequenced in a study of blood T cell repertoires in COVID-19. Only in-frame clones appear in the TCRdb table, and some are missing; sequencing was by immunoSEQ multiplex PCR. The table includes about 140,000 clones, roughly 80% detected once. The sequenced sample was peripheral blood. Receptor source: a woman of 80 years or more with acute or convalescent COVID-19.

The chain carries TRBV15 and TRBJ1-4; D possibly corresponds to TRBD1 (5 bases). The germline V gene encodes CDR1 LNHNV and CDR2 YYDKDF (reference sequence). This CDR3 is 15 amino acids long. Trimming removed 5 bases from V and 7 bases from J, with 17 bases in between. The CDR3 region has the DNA TGTGCCACCAGCCCCCCGCTCAGGGTGGGTGAAAAACTGTTTTTT. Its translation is CATSPPLRVGEKLFF.

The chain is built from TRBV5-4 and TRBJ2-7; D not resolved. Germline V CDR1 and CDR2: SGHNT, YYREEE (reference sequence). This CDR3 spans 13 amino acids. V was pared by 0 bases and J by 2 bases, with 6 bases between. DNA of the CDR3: TGTGCCAGCAGCTTGGACTTGACCTACGAGCAGTACTTC. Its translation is CASSLDLTYEQYF. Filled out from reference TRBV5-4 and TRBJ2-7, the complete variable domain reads ETGVTQSPTHLIKTRGQQVTLRCSSQSGHNTVSWYQQALGQGPQFIFQYYREEENGRGNFPPRFSGLQFPNYSSELNVNALELDDSALYLCASSLDLTYEQYFGPGTRLTVT.

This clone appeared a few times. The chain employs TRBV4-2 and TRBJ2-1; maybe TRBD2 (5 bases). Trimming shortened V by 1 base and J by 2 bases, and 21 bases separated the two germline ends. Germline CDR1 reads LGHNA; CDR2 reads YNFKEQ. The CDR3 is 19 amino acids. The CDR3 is CASSQGSGSMEAPYNEQFF. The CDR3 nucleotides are TGTGCCAGCAGCCAAGGGTCCGGTAGTATGGAGGCCCCCTACAATGAGCAGTTCTTC.

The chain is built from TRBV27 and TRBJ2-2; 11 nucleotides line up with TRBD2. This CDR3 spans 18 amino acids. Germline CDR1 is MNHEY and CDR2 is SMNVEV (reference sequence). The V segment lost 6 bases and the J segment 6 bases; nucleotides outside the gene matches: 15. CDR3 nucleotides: TGTGCCAGCAGATTCCTAGCGGGGGGATATTTCAGGGCCGGGGAGCTGTTTTTT. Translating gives CASRFLAGGYFRAGELFF.

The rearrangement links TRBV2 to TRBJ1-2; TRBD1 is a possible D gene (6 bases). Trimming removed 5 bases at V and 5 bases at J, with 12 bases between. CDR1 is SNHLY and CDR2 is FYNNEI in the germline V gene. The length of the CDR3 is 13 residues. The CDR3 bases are TGTGCCAGCAGTAGCGGGACACGATATGGCTACACCTTC. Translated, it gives CASSSGTRYGYTF.

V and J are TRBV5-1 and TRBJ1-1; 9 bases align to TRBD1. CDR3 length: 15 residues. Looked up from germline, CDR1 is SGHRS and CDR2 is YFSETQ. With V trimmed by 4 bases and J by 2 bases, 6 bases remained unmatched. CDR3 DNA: TGCGCCAGCAGCATCGGGACAGGGTATAACACTGAAGCTTTCTTT. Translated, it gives CASSIGTGYNTEAFF.

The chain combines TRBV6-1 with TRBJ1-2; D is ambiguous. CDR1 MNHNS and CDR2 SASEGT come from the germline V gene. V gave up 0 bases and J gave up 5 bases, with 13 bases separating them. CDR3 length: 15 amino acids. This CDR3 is CASSEAYAHLYGYTF. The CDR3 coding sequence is TGTGCCAGCAGTGAAGCGTATGCACATTTATATGGCTACACCTTC.

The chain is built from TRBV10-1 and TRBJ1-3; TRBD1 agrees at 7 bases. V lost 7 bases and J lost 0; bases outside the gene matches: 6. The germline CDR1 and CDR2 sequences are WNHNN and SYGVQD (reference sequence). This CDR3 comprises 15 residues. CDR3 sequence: CASTDGTDSGNTIYF. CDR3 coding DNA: TGCGCCAGCACCGACGGGACAGACTCTGGAAACACCATATATTTT.

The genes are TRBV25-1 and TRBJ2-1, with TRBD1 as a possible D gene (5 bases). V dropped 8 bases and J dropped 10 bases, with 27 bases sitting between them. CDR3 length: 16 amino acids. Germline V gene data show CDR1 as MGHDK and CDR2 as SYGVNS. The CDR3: CASPWGAGKLVDEQFF. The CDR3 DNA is TGTGCCAGCCCATGGGGTGCAGGGAAGTTGGTCGACGAGCAGTTCTTC.

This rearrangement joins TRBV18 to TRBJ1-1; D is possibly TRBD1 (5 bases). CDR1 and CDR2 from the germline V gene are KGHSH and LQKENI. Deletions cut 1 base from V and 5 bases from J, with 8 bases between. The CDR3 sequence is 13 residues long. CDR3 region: CASSPRGETEAFF. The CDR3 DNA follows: TGTGCCAGCTCACCACGGGGGGAAACTGAAGCTTTCTTT.

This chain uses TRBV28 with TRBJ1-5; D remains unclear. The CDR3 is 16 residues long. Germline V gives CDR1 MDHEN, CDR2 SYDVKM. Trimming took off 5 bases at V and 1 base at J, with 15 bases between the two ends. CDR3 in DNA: TGTGCCAGCAGTGAAAAACTAGGGTTGAGCAATCAGCCCCAGCATTTT. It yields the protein CASSEKLGLSNQPQHF.

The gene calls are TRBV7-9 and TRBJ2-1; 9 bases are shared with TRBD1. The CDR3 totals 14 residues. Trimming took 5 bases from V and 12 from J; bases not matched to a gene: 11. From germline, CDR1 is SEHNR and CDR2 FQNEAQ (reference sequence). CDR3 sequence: CASSNQGQGKVQFF. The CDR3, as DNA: TGTGCCAGCAGCAACCAAGGACAGGGGAAGGTGCAGTTCTTC.

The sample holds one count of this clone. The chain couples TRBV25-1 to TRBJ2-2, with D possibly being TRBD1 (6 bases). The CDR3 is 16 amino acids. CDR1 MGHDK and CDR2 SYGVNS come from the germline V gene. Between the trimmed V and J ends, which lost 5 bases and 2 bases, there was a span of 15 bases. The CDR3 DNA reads TGTGCCAGCAGTAAGCACAGGGCGCGAAACACCGGGGAGCTGTTTTTT. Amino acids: CASSKHRARNTGELFF.

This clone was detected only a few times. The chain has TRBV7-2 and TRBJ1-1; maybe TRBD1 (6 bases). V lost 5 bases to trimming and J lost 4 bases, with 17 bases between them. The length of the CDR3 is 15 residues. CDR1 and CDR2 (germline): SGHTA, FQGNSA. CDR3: CASSLRGMDGTEAFF. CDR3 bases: TGTGCCAGCAGCCTGAGGGGGATGGACGGCACTGAAGCTTTCTTT.

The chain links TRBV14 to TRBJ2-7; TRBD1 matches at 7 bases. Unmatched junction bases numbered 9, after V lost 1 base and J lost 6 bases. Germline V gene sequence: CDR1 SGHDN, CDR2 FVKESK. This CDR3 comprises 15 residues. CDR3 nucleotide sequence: TGTGCCAGCAGCCAAGTTGGTATAGGGGGCATCGAGCAGTACTTC. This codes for CASSQVGIGGIEQYF.

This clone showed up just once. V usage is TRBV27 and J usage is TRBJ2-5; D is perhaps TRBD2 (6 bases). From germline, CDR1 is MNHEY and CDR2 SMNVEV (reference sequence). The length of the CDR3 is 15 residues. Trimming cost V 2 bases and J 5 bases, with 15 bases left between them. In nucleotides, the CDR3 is TGTGCCAGCAGTTTACTGACGGACTACCGGGAGACCCAGTACTTC. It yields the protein CASSLLTDYRETQYF.

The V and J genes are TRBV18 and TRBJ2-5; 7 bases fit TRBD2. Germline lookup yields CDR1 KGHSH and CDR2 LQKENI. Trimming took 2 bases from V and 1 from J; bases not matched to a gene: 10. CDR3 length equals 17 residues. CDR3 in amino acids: CASSPGTLASGQETQYF. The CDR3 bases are TGTGCCAGCTCACCAGGGACTTTGGCTAGCGGCCAAGAGACCCAGTACTTC.

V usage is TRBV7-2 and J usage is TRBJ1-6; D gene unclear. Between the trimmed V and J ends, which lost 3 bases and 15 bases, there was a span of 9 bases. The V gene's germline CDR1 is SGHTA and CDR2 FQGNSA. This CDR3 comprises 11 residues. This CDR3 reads CASSFSTLLHF. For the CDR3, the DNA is TGTGCCAGCAGCTTTAGCACGCTCCTCCACTTT. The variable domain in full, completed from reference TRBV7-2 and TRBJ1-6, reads GAGVSQSPSNKVTEKGKDVELRCDPISGHTALYWYRQSLGQGLEFLIYFQGNSAPDKSGLPSDRFSAERTGGSVSTLTIQRTQQEDSAVYLCASSFSTLLHFGNGTRLTVT.

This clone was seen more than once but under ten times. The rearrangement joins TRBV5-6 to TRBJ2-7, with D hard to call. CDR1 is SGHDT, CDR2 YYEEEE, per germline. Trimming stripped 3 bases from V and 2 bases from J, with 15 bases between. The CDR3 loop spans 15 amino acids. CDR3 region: CASSSASGSTYEQYF. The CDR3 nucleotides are TGTGCCAGCAGCTCAGCTTCCGGGTCAACCTACGAGCAGTACTTC. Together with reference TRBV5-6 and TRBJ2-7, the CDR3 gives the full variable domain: DAGVTQSPTHLIKTRGQQVTLRCSPKSGHDTVSWYQQALGQGPQFIFQYYEEEERQRGNFPDRFSGHQFPNYSSELNVNALLLGDSALYLCASSSASGSTYEQYFGPGTRLTVT.

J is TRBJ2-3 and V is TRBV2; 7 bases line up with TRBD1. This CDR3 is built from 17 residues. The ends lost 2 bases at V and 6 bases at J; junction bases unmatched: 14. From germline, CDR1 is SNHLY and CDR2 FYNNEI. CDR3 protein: CASSENRRGARGDTQYF. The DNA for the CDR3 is TGTGCCAGCAGTGAAAATCGACGGGGCGCCAGGGGGGATACGCAGTATTTT.

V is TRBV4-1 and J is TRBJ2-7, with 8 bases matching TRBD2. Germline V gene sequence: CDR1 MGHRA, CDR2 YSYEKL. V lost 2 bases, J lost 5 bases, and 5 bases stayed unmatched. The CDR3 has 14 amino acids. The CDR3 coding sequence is TGCGCCAGCAGCCAATTCAGCGGGAGCCACGAGCAGTACTTC. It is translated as CASSQFSGSHEQYF.

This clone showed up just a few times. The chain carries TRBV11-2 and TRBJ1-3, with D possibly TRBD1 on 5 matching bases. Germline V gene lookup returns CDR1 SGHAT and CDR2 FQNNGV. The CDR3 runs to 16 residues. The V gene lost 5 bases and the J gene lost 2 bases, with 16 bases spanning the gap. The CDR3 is CASSPRTGPAGNTIYF. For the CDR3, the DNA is TGTGCCAGCAGCCCCCGTACAGGTCCGGCTGGAAACACCATATATTTT.

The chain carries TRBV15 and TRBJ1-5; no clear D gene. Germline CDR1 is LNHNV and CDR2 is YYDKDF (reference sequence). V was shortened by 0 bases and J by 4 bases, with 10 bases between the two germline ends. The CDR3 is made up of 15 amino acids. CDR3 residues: CATSREVGTNQPQHF. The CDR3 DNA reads TGTGCCACCAGCAGAGAAGTGGGCACTAATCAGCCCCAGCATTTT.

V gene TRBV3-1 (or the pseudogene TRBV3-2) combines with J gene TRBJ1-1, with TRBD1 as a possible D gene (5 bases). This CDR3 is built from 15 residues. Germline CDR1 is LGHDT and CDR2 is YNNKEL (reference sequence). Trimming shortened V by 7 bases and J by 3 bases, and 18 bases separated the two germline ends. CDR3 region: CASTASGGFDTEAFF. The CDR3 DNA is TGTGCCAGCACCGCAAGCGGGGGGTTCGACACTGAAGCTTTCTTT.

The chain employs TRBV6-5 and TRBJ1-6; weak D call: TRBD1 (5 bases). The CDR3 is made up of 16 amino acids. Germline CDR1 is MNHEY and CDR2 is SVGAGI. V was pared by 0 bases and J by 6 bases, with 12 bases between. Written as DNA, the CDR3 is TGTGCCAGCAGTTACTCCAGGACATGGGGTAATTCACCCCTCCACTTT. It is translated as CASSYSRTWGNSPLHF.

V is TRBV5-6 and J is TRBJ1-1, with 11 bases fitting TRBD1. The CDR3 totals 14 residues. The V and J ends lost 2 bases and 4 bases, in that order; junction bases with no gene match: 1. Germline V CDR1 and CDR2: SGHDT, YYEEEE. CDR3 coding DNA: TGTGCCAGCAGCTTCGGGACAGGGGGCACTGAAGCTTTCTTT. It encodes CASSFGTGGTEAFF.

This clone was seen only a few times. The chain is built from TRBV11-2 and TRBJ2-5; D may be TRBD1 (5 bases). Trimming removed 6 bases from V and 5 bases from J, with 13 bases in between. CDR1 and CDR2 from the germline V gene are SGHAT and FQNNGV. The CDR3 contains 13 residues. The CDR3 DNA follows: TGTGCCAGCAGTCAAGGGGAAGGGGAGACCCAGTACTTC. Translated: CASSQGEGETQYF.

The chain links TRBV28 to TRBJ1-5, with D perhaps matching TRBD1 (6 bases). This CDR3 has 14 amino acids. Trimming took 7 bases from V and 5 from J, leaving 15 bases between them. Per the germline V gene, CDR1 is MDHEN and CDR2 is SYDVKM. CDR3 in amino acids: CASTKTGNDQPQHF. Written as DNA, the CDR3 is TGTGCCAGCACTAAGACAGGCAACGATCAGCCCCAGCATTTT. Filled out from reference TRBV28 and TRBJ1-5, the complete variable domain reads DVKVTQSSRYLVKRTGEKVFLECVQDMDHENMFWYRQDPGLGLRLIYFSYDVKMKEKGDIPEGYSVSREKKERFSLILESASTNQTSMYLCASTKTGNDQPQHFGDGTRLSIL.

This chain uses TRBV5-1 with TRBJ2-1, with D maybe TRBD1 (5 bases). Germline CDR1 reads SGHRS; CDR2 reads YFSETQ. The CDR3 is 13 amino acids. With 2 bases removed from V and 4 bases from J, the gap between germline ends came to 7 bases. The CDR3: CASSFDRYNEQFF. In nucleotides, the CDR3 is TGCGCCAGCAGCTTCGACAGATACAATGAGCAGTTCTTC.

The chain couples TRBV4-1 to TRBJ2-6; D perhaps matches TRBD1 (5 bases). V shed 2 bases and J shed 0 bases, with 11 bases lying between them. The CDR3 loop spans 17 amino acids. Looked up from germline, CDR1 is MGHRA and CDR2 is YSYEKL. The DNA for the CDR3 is TGCGCCAGCAGCCAAAGACAGATGAACTCTGGGGCCAACGTCCTGACTTTC. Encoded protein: CASSQRQMNSGANVLTF.

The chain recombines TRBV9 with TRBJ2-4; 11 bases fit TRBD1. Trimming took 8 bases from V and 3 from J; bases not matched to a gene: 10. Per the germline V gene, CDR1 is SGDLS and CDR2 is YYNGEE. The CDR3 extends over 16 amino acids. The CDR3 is CASSTGTGGDKNIQYF. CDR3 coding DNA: TGTGCCAGTTCCACCGGGACAGGGGGAGACAAAAACATTCAGTACTTC. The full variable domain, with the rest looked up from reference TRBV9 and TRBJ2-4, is DSGVTQTPKHLITATGQRVTLRCSPRSGDLSVYWYQQSLDQGLQFLIQYYNGEERAKGNILERFSAQQFPDLHSELNLSSLELGDSALYFCASSTGTGGDKNIQYFGAGTRLSVL.

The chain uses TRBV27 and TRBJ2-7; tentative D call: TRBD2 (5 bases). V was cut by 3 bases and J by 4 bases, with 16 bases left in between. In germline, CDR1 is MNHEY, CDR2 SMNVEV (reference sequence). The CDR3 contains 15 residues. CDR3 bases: TGTGCCAGCAGTTTCCAGCCCGGGGTGTGGTACGAGCAGTACTTC. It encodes CASSFQPGVWYEQYF.